This T cell receptor beta chain derives from a study of blood T cell repertoires in COVID-19. With 4 bases removed from V and 4 bases from J, the gap between germline ends came to 24 bases. The CDR3 runs to 18 residues. Germline CDR1 and CDR2: SGDLS and YYNGEE. In the source study's methods: From reference gene primer amplification, estimates of nucleated cell counts were derived. TCRdb's copy holds only in-frame clones and misses some; the assay was immunoSEQ multiplex PCR. V, J and clone size derive from that table, while D and trimming were established from the DNA sequence. There are fewer than 200,000 clones in the sample; about 84% occur only once, and roughly 12% lies in the top ten. This clone turned up a few times. Recovered participants had two consecutive negative NP/OP PCR tests, healthcare professional clearance, or symptom resolution.

Sequencing input: PBMCs or T cells enriched from blood (not recorded which). This sequence originates from a man over 45 who had recovered from COVID-19. V and J are TRBV9 and TRBJ1-5; TRBD1 might be the D (6 bases). CDR3 DNA sequence: TGTGCCAGCAGCTACCAATATCAGGGGCAGGGAGGGAATCAGCCCCAGCATTTT. It encodes CASSYQYQGQGGNQPQHF.